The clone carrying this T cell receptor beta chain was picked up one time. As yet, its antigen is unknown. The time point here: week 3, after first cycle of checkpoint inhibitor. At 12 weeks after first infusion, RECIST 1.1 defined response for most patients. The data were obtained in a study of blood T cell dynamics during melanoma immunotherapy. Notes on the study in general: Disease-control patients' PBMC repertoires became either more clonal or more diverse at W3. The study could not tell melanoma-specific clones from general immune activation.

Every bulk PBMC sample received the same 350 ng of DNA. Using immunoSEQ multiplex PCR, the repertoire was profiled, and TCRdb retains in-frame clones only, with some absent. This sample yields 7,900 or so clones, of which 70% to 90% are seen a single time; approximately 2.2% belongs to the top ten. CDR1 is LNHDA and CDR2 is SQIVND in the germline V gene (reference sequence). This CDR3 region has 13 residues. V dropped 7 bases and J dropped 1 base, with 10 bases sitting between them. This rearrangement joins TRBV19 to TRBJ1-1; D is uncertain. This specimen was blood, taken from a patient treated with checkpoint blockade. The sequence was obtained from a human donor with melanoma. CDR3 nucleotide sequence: TGTGCCAGTAATGGGAGAGGGAACACTGAAGCTTTCTTT. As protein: CASNGRGNTEAFF.